These T cell receptor beta chains were read from a single sample in a study of blood T cell repertoires in COVID-19. TCRdb's table, derived via immunoSEQ multiplex PCR, lists solely in-frame clones and lacks some. The sample records a few hundred thousand clones, 82% being singletons. The sample consisted of peripheral blood. The source is a woman aged 18 to 35 with acute or convalescent COVID-19. The CDR3 runs from the conserved cysteine through the conserved F or W. A D gene is named only where the DNA matches it firmly. Clone size is shown for a subset of rows, as once, few, many or a class of expanded clone.

D | J | size | V | DNA | CDR3
NA | TRBJ2-1 | NA | TRBV9 | TGTGCCAGCAGCCTACTAGCAATAGGCTCCTACAATGAGCAGTTCTTC | CASSLLAIGSYNEQFF
TRBD2 | TRBJ2-1 | once | TRBV19 | TGTGCCAGTAGTGTCTTAGCGGGTTCGGGGGACAATGAGCAGTTCTTC | CASSVLAGSGDNEQFF
NA | TRBJ1-6 | once | TRBV25-1 | TGTGCCAGCAGTGGTTCAGGTTCACCCCTCCACTTT | CASSGSGSPLHF
NA | TRBJ2-7 | NA | TRBV27 | TGTGCCAGCAGTTTTTTCCAGGGCGACGAGCAGTACTTC | CASSFFQGDEQYF
NA | TRBJ2-5 | NA | TRBV6-5 | TGTGCCAGCAGACGCGACAGGAAAGAGACCCAGTACTTC | CASRRDRKETQYF
TRBD2 | TRBJ2-1 | few | TRBV29-1 | TGCAGCGTTGTCTCTAGCGGCTACAATGAGCAGTTCTTC | CSVVSSGYNEQFF
TRBD2 | TRBJ2-7 | NA | TRBV19 | TGTGCCAGTAGTACCGAATATAGCGGGAAGAGCTCCTACGAGCAGTACTTC | CASSTEYSGKSSYEQYF
NA | TRBJ1-5 | NA | TRBV18 | TGTGCCAGCTCACCACGGACAGTAAAGGGCAATCAGCCCCAGCATTTT | CASSPRTVKGNQPQHF
TRBD1 | TRBJ2-5 | NA | TRBV7-9 | TGTGCCAGCAGCGTAGTCACAGGGGTGAGAGAGACCCAGTACTTC | CASSVVTGVRETQYF
NA | TRBJ2-5 | NA | TRBV19 | TGTGCCAGTAGTCGGGGATACGAGACCCAGTACTTC | CASSRGYETQYF
NA | TRBJ1-6 | NA | TRBV9 | TGTGCCAGCAGCGTCGTCCCGGGGACTGGTTCACCCCTCCACTTT | CASSVVPGTGSPLHF
TRBD1 | TRBJ1-5 | NA | TRBV2 | TGTGCCAGCAGCTTCTCCGGGACAGGGGGCACTCAGCCCCAGCATTTT | CASSFSGTGGTQPQHF
TRBD1 | TRBJ1-5 | few | TRBV24-1 | TGTGCCACCAGTGAGGCCGGGACAGGGGGGTGGCAGCCCCAGCATTTT | CATSEAGTGGWQPQHF
TRBD1 | TRBJ1-1 | NA | TRBV6-6 | TGTGCCAGCAGTTACGACAGGGCGGGAACTGAAGCTTTCTTT | CASSYDRAGTEAFF
TRBD2 | TRBJ2-7 | NA | TRBV25-1 | TGTGCCAGCAGTGAATTGACTAGCGGGAGTGTGAGCGAGCAGTACTTC | CASSELTSGSVSEQYF
TRBD1 | TRBJ1-2 | NA | TRBV6-5 | TGTGCCAGCAGAGAGACAGGGTTTGGCTACACCTTC | CASRETGFGYTF
TRBD1 | TRBJ2-7 | few | TRBV6-5 | TGTGCCAGCAGATTGACAGGGGGGGACTACGAGCAGTACTTC | CASRLTGGDYEQYF
NA | TRBJ1-1 | NA | TRBV21-1 | TGTGCCAGCAGCCACGGAGCAGGGGTGAACACTGAAGCTTTCTTT | CASSHGAGVNTEAFF
TRBD2 | TRBJ2-7 | NA | TRBV5-1 | TGCGCCAGCAGCTCGGAGACTAGCCGCTTCTACGAGCAGTACTTC | CASSSETSRFYEQYF
TRBD1 | TRBJ1-6 | once | TRBV30 | TGTGCCTGGAGTAAGGGACAGGGGCATAATTCACCCCTCCACTTT | CAWSKGQGHNSPLHF
NA | TRBJ2-1 | NA | TRBV13 | TGTGCCAGCAGTCCAACGGGAGCCTTACAGTTCTTC | CASSPTGALQFF
TRBD1 | TRBJ2-1 | few | TRBV5-1 | TGCGCCAGCAGCATCCAGGGGGCAGGGTCCTACAATGAGCAGTTCTTC | CASSIQGAGSYNEQFF
TRBD1 | TRBJ2-2 | NA | TRBV10-3 | TGTGCCATCAGGACCGGGACAGCATTGAACACCGGGGAGCTGTTTTTT | CAIRTGTALNTGELFF
NA | TRBJ2-7 | NA | TRBV27 | TGTGCCAGCAGAGATTGGGACTCCCGCTACGAGCAGTACTTC | CASRDWDSRYEQYF
NA | TRBJ2-4 | NA | TRBV15 | TGTGCCACCAGCAGAGATGTGGGCTTCCCTACCAAAAACATTCAGTACTTC | CATSRDVGFPTKNIQYF
TRBD2 | TRBJ2-3 | NA | TRBV7-2 | TGTGCCAGCAGCTTCCTCGGTAGCGGGAGCCCAGATACGCAGTATTTT | CASSFLGSGSPDTQYF
NA | TRBJ1-3 | NA | TRBV5-5 | TGTGCCAGCAGCCTACCAGGGGCTGGAAACACCATATATTTT | CASSLPGAGNTIYF
TRBD2 | TRBJ2-3 | NA | TRBV5-1 | TGCGCCAGCAGGAGCGGGAGAGGCACAGATACGCAGTATTTT | CASRSGRGTDTQYF
NA | TRBJ1-1 | NA | TRBV7-7 | TGTGCTAGCAGCTTAAGGGAGTACACTGAAGCTTTCTTT | CASSLREYTEAFF
TRBD1 | TRBJ2-4 | NA | TRBV4-3 | TGCGCCAGCAGCCCGCCTGGACAGGGGCGACGCATTCAGTACTTC | CASSPPGQGRRIQYF
NA | TRBJ2-6 | many | TRBV7-6 | TGTGCCAGCTCCGCTCGGGGGACCTCCTCTGGGGCCAACGTCCTGACTTTC | CASSARGTSSGANVLTF
NA | TRBJ2-2 | NA | TRBV9 | TGTGCCCCCGTGGGGGCCCTGAACACCGGGGAGCTGTTTTTT | CAPVGALNTGELFF
NA | TRBJ1-2 | NA | TRBV4-3 | TGCGCCAGCAGCCCGCAAGAGAGACTGAACTATGGCTACACCTTC | CASSPQERLNYGYTF
NA | TRBJ1-3 | NA | TRBV9 | TGTGCCAGCAGCGTATTAGTTTCTGGAAACACCATATATTTT | CASSVLVSGNTIYF